The rows below give T cell receptor beta chains drawn from one sample of a study of T cells in tuberculosis. Method: immunoSEQ multiplex PCR; TCRdb's copy keeps in-frame clones and lacks some. The sample includes about 44,000 clones, 90% to 95% of them seen just once. Sequenced material: PBMCs. The receptors shown here come from a donor between 10 and 35 years old with latent tuberculosis or without tuberculosis infection. The CDR3 runs from the conserved cysteine through the conserved F or W. The D gene is left open where the match is weak. Clone size is given for some rows only: seen once, a few or many times, or a class if the clone is expanded.

j_call | v_call | d_call | clone_size | cdr3_aa | cdr3_nt
TRBJ2-6 | TRBV30 | . | . | CAWTGLKSSGANVLTF | TGTGCCTGGACGGGACTTAAGAGCTCTGGGGCCAACGTCCTGACTTTC
TRBJ2-7 | TRBV7-7 | . | . | CASSPGLWGEQYF | TGTGCCAGCAGCCCGGGACTCTGGGGCGAGCAGTACTTC
TRBJ2-5 | TRBV7-2 | TRBD2 | . | CASSFLTSGYQETQYF | TGTGCCAGCAGCTTTCTGACTAGCGGGTACCAAGAGACCCAGTACTTC
TRBJ2-1 | TRBV7-9 | TRBD2 | . | CASSFRTSGRAGVRDEQFF | TGTGCCAGCAGCTTCAGGACTAGCGGGAGGGCCGGGGTAAGGGATGAGCAGTTCTTC
TRBJ2-7 | TRBV29-1 | TRBD1 | . | CSVAGQGIYEQYF | TGCAGCGTTGCGGGACAGGGGATCTACGAGCAGTACTTC
TRBJ2-3 | TRBV12-5 | . | . | CASKSFTDTQYF | TGTGCTTCAAAGAGTTTCACAGATACGCAGTATTTT
TRBJ2-5 | TRBV7-3 | . | . | CASSLTENQETQYF | TGTGCCAGCAGCTTAACTGAGAACCAAGAGACCCAGTACTTC
TRBJ1-2 | TRBV6-5 | TRBD1 | . | CASSLGTDNYGYTF | TGTGCCAGCAGCCTCGGGACAGATAACTATGGCTACACCTTC
TRBJ1-5 | TRBV2 | TRBD1 | . | CASSQGGSQPQHF | TGTGCCAGCTCCCAGGGGGGTTCTCAGCCCCAGCATTTT
TRBJ2-7 | TRBV5-1 | . | . | CASSLAAPARDEQYF | TGCGCCAGCAGCTTGGCAGCCCCAGCACGGGACGAGCAGTACTTC
TRBJ2-7 | TRBV9 | . | . | CASSVGVVGYEQYF | TGTGCCAGCAGCGTAGGAGTGGTCGGCTACGAGCAGTACTTC
TRBJ1-5 | TRBV7-6 | . | . | CASSLVVGSFGGQPQHF | TGTGCCAGCAGCTTAGTAGTAGGCAGCTTCGGAGGCCAGCCCCAGCATTTT
TRBJ1-1 | TRBV2 | TRBD1 | . | CASSEGDRGYTEAFF | TGTGCCAGCAGTGAAGGGGACAGGGGTTACACTGAAGCTTTCTTT
TRBJ1-5 | TRBV7-8 | . | . | CASSLLGRNSNQPQHF | TGTGCCAGCAGCTTATTGGGCAGGAATAGCAATCAGCCCCAGCATTTT
TRBJ2-7 | TRBV29-1 | TRBD2 | . | CSVERGEPTYEQYF | TGCAGCGTTGAGCGGGGGGAGCCTACCTACGAGCAGTACTTC
TRBJ1-2 | TRBV19 | TRBD1 | once | CASSTQGANYGYTF | TGTGCCAGTAGTACACAGGGGGCTAACTATGGCTACACCTTC
TRBJ1-1 | TRBV28 | . | . | CASSQQPNTEAFF | TGTGCCAGCAGCCAACAGCCAAACACTGAAGCTTTCTTT
TRBJ2-1 | TRBV10-3 | . | . | CAISDAGWGRGEQFF | TGTGCCATCAGTGACGCCGGTTGGGGTAGGGGAGAGCAGTTCTTC
TRBJ1-2 | TRBV4-1 | TRBD1 | once | CASSQPGSGTGHGYTF | TGCGCCAGCAGCCAGCCTGGCTCCGGGACAGGGCACGGCTACACCTTC
TRBJ2-2 | TRBV9 | . | . | CASSVTGTYKNTGELFF | TGTGCCAGCAGCGTAACCGGGACTTACAAGAACACCGGGGAGCTGTTTTTT
TRBJ1-1 | TRBV7-3 | . | . | CASSRTGLTEAFF | TGTGCCAGCAGCCGAACAGGGTTGACTGAAGCTTTCTTT
TRBJ2-7 | TRBV18 | TRBD1 | . | CASSPPTGWEQYF | TGTGCCAGCTCACCACCGACAGGGTGGGAGCAGTACTTC
TRBJ1-2 | TRBV7-8 | . | once | CASSSRLGEVESYGYTF | TGTGCCAGCAGCTCGCGTTTAGGGGAGGTGGAGAGCTATGGCTACACCTTC
TRBJ2-7 | TRBV19 | . | . | CASSRTVSYEQYF | TGTGCCAGTAGTAGGACAGTTTCCTACGAGCAGTACTTC
TRBJ1-5 | TRBV21-1 | . | . | CASSKGGQDNQPQHF | TGTGCCAGCAGCAAGGGCGGACAGGACAATCAGCCCCAGCATTTT
TRBJ2-3 | TRBV30 | TRBD2 | . | CACVREGRTDTQYF | TGTGCCTGTGTAAGGGAGGGGAGGACAGATACGCAGTATTTT
TRBJ2-5 | TRBV5-1 | TRBD1 | . | CASRPSRGNGETQYF | TGCGCCAGCAGACCCTCCAGGGGGAACGGGGAGACCCAGTACTTC
TRBJ1-2 | TRBV11-2 | . | . | CASSLGSVNYGYTF | TGTGCCAGCAGCTTAGGTTCAGTGAACTATGGCTACACCTTC
TRBJ1-6 | TRBV7-3 | . | . | CASSPAGGGSPLHF | TGTGCCAGCAGCCCGGCGGGGGGCGGTTCACCCCTCCACTTT
TRBJ2-2 | TRBV27 | . | . | CASRVGPANTGELFF | TGTGCCAGCAGAGTGGGCCCAGCGAACACCGGGGAGCTGTTTTTT
TRBJ2-1 | TRBV27 | TRBD1 | once | CASGLQGPGNEQFF | TGTGCCAGCGGATTACAGGGGCCGGGCAATGAGCAGTTCTTC
TRBJ2-7 | TRBV28 | TRBD2 | . | CASSLLAGGYEQYF | TGTGCCAGCAGTTTACTAGCGGGAGGGTACGAGCAGTACTTC
TRBJ1-6 | TRBV30 | TRBD1 | . | CAWSVRAGGESPLHF | TGTGCCTGGAGTGTACGAGCAGGGGGCGAATCACCCCTCCACTTT
TRBJ1-4 | TRBV6-5 | TRBD1 | . | CASSSGTGGEKLFF | TGTGCCAGCAGTTCCGGGACAGGGGGTGAAAAACTGTTTTTT
TRBJ2-7 | TRBV6-5 | . | . | CASRRQNEQYF | TGTGCCAGCAGAAGACAAAACGAGCAGTACTTC
TRBJ1-1 | TRBV28 | TRBD1 | . | CASTLGTGYLNTEAFF | TGTGCCAGCACTTTAGGGACAGGGTATCTAAACACTGAAGCTTTCTTT
TRBJ1-6 | TRBV6-1 | . | . | CASMKELDSPLHF | TGTGCCAGCATGAAGGAGTTGGATTCACCCCTCCACTTT
TRBJ1-1 | TRBV6-5 | . | . | CASSYRMGVEAFF | TGTGCCAGCAGTTACCGAATGGGAGTCGAAGCTTTCTTT
TRBJ1-1 | TRBV9 | TRBD1 | . | CASSLTGAEGNTEAFF | TGTGCCAGCAGCCTAACAGGGGCGGAAGGAAACACTGAAGCTTTCTTT
TRBJ2-7 | TRBV7-3 | . | . | CASSLGGISDEQYF | TGTGCCAGCAGCTTAGGGGGGATAAGCGACGAGCAGTACTTC
TRBJ2-5 | TRBV5-1 | TRBD1 | . | CASSKGTAIKGETQYF | TGCGCCAGCAGCAAAGGGACAGCTATTAAAGGGGAGACCCAGTACTTC
TRBJ2-5 | TRBV4-2 | . | . | CASSQDGGLETQYF | TGTGCCAGCAGCCAAGACGGGGGATTGGAGACCCAGTACTTC
TRBJ1-2 | TRBV28 | TRBD1 | . | CASSLNPGQGLLGYTF | TGTGCCAGCAGTTTAAACCCGGGACAGGGACTTCTTGGCTACACCTTC
TRBJ2-5 | TRBV7-8 | . | . | CASSSRSRAGLETQYF | TGTGCCAGCAGCTCCCGGTCCCGGGCGGGGTTAGAGACCCAGTACTTC
TRBJ1-4 | TRBV10-1 | . | . | CASSVGTNEKLFF | TGCGCCAGCAGTGTGGGGACAAATGAAAAACTGTTTTTT
TRBJ2-5 | TRBV29-1 | TRBD1 | . | CSVSTGGGETQYF | TGCAGCGTGTCCACAGGGGGCGGGGAGACCCAGTACTTC
TRBJ1-1 | TRBV7-9 | TRBD1 | . | CASSPWTGERNTEAFF | TGTGCCAGCAGCCCCTGGACAGGGGAAAGGAACACTGAAGCTTTCTTT
TRBJ1-4 | TRBV19 | . | . | CASSPNEGPKLFF | TGTGCCAGTAGCCCCAACGAGGGCCCAAAACTGTTTTTT
TRBJ2-1 | TRBV5-4 | . | . | CASSSPDGRSHNEQFF | TGTGCCAGCAGCTCCCCGGATGGGCGTTCCCACAATGAGCAGTTCTTC
TRBJ1-2 | TRBV6-5 | . | . | CASTGALDYGYTF | TGTGCCAGCACAGGGGCCCTAGACTATGGCTACACCTTC
TRBJ1-2 | TRBV10-3 | TRBD1 | few | CAIRRTGGDYGYTF | TGTGCCATCAGGAGGACAGGGGGAGACTATGGCTACACCTTC